This entry lists 11 T cell receptor beta chains sequenced from one sample in a study of blood T cell repertoires in COVID-19. Only in-frame clones appear in the TCRdb table, and some are missing; sequencing was by immunoSEQ multiplex PCR. In the table there are around 130,000 clones, over 80% of which are singletons. Sequenced material: PBMCs or T cells enriched from blood (not recorded which). These receptor sequences come from a woman aged 30 to 39 who had recovered from COVID-19.

The chain joins TRBV9 to TRBJ1-2; D is perhaps TRBD1 (5 bases). Trimming left V 4 bases short and J 3 bases short, with 19 bases between. Germline CDR1 is SGDLS and CDR2 is YYNGEE. The CDR3 contains 16 residues. Here the CDR3 DNA reads TGTGCCAGCAGCTTTCGGCCGGGGGAGGCGGACTATGGCTACACCTTC. This encodes CASSFRPGEADYGYTF.

The chain is built from TRBV19 and TRBJ1-2; TRBD1 aligns across 11 bases. The CDR3 loop spans 18 amino acids. The germline gives CDR1 LNHDA, CDR2 SQIVND (reference sequence). The J segment lost 2 bases and the V segment lost 0 bases, leaving 8 bases of the junction unmatched. The CDR3 region is CASSIDPRTGGWNYGYTF. The CDR3 DNA reads as TGTGCCAGTAGTATAGATCCCCGGACAGGGGGCTGGAACTATGGCTACACCTTC.

The gene calls are TRBV4-2 and TRBJ1-4; the match to TRBD1 covers 11 bases. Germline assignment: CDR1 LGHNA and CDR2 YNFKEQ. This CDR3 is built from 15 residues. V trimming: 2 bases; J trimming: 8 bases; junction bases outside the gene matches: 4. The CDR3 is CASSQPGQGGEKLFF. The CDR3 coding sequence is TGTGCCAGCAGCCAACCGGGACAGGGGGGGGAAAAACTGTTTTTT.

The CDR3 region has the DNA TGCGCCAGCAGGGATCTAGCTTGGGAGCAGTACTTC. It codes for CASRDLAWEQYF. This chain joins TRBV10-2 and TRBJ2-7; possible D gene TRBD2, 5 bases. V dropped 6 bases and J dropped 7 bases, with 13 bases sitting between them. This CDR3 has 12 amino acids. Germline V gene sequence: CDR1 WSHSY, CDR2 SAAADI.

The chain links TRBV27 to TRBJ2-3; a possible D gene is TRBD2 (5 bases). This CDR3 comprises 16 residues. Germline V gene data show CDR1 as MNHEY and CDR2 as SMNVEV (reference sequence). Trimming removed 5 bases at V and 2 bases at J, with 17 bases between. CDR3 DNA: TGTGCCAGCAGTCCCGCCGGGATTCTAAACACAGATACGCAGTATTTT. It translates to CASSPAGILNTDTQYF.

The V and J genes are TRBV3-1 (or the pseudogene TRBV3-2) and TRBJ1-2; D gene uncertain. Germline V gene data show CDR1 as LGHDT and CDR2 as YNNKEL (reference sequence). This CDR3 has 14 amino acids. V was shortened by 2 bases and J by 6 bases, with 13 bases between the two germline ends. Written as DNA, the CDR3 is TGTGCCAGCAGCCAACGGCCAGGTGGAAATGGCTACACCTTC. It codes for CASSQRPGGNGYTF.

V usage is TRBV15 and J usage is TRBJ2-2; 11 positions agree with TRBD1. The CDR3 runs 16 residues. The ends lost 4 bases at V and 8 bases at J; junction bases unmatched: 9. Looked up from germline, CDR1 is LNHNV and CDR2 is YYDKDF (reference sequence). Written as DNA, the CDR3 is TGTGCCACCAGCAACCCGGGACAGGGGGATTATGGGGAGCTGTTTTTT. Its translation is CATSNPGQGDYGELFF.

The rearrangement links TRBV7-2 to TRBJ2-3; D gene uncertain. The germline CDR1 and CDR2 sequences are SGHTA and FQGNSA. There are 11 residues in the CDR3. Trimming cost V 2 bases and J 5 bases, with 2 bases left between them. The CDR3 DNA sequence: TGTGCCAGCAGCTTACGAGATACGCAGTATTTT. Its translation is CASSLRDTQYF. Full variable domain (outside the CDR3, taken from reference TRBV7-2 and TRBJ2-3): GAGVSQSPSNKVTEKGKDVELRCDPISGHTALYWYRQSLGQGLEFLIYFQGNSAPDKSGLPSDRFSAERTGGSVSTLTIQRTQQEDSAVYLCASSLRDTQYFGPGTRLTVL.

V gene TRBV15 combines with J gene TRBJ2-7, with D maybe TRBD1 (5 bases). The V end lost 4 bases, the J end lost 2 bases, and 15 bases lay between the germline ends. Germline CDR1 LNHNV, CDR2 YYDKDF (reference sequence). The length of the CDR3 is 15 residues. DNA for the CDR3: TGTGCCACCAGCACCCTCCTTGACAGAGCCTACGAGCAGTACTTC. This gives the protein CATSTLLDRAYEQYF. Combining the CDR3 with reference TRBV15 and TRBJ2-7 gives the whole variable domain DAMVIQNPRYQVTQFGKPVTLSCSQTLNHNVMYWYQQKSSQAPKLLFHYYDKDFNNEADTPDNFQSRRPNTSFCFLDIRSPGLGDTAMYLCATSTLLDRAYEQYFGPGTRLTVT.

This clone was picked up one time. The gene calls are TRBV7-8 and TRBJ1-5; 8 bases line up with TRBD1. This CDR3 has 15 amino acids. Germline CDR1 and CDR2: SGHVS and FQNEAQ. V lost 4 bases, J lost 4 bases, and 6 bases stayed unmatched. CDR3 sequence reads: CASSWQTGANQPQHF. The CDR3 bases are TGTGCCAGCAGCTGGCAGACAGGGGCAAATCAGCCCCAGCATTTT. The full variable domain, completed using reference TRBV7-8 and TRBJ1-5, is GAGVSQSPRYKVAKRGQDVALRCDPISGHVSLFWYQQALGQGPEFLTYFQNEAQLDKSGLPSDRFFAERPEGSVSTLKIQRTQQEDSAVYLCASSWQTGANQPQHFGDGTRLSIL.

J is TRBJ2-7 and V is TRBV14; possible D gene TRBD1, 6 bases. The V end was cut by 3 bases, the J end by 6 bases, with 12 bases between. There are 13 residues in the CDR3. The V gene's germline CDR1 is SGHDN and CDR2 FVKESK. In DNA form, the CDR3 reads TGTGCCAGCAGCCACGTAGGGGGTTCCGAGCAGTACTTC. As protein: CASSHVGGSEQYF.